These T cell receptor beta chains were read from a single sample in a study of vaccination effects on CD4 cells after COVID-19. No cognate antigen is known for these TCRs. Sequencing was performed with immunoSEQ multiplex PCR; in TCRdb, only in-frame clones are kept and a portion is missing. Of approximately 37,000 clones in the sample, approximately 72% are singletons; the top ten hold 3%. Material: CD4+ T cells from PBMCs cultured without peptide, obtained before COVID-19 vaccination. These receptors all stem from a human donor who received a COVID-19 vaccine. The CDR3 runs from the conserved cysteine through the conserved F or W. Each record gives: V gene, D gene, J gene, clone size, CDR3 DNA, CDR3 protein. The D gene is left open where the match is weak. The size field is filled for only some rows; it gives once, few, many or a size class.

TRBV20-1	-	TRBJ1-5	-	TGCAGTGCTAGTTCCTCGGGAAATAGCAATCAGCCCCAGCATTTT	CSASSSGNSNQPQHF
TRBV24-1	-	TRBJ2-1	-	TGTGCCACCAGTGGCACCGCAGGGATTGGGTCCCACAATGAGCAGTTCTTC	CATSGTAGIGSHNEQFF
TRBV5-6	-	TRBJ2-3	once	TGTGCCAGCAGCGGCACGGCGAGGCGGGGCACAGATACGCAGTATTTT	CASSGTARRGTDTQYF
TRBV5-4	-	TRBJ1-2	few	TGTGCCAGCAGCCCGGCCGCTACAGGGCGCCCTAACTATGGCTACACCTTC	CASSPAATGRPNYGYTF
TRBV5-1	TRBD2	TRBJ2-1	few	TGCGCCAGCAGGACGACGGGGGGAGCAAACTACAATGAGCAGTTCTTC	CASRTTGGANYNEQFF
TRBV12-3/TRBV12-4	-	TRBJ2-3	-	TGTGCCAGCACCCTAGGGGGAGGTCCGCAGTATTTT	CASTLGGGPQYF
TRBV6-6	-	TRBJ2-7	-	TGTGCCAGCAGTTACCCCGGGGTGGGGACCTACGAGCAGTACTTC	CASSYPGVGTYEQYF
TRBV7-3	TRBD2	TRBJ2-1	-	TGTGCCAGCAGCTTAAATCCGGGGGGCTCCTACAATGAGCAGTTCTTC	CASSLNPGGSYNEQFF
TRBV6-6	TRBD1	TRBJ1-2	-	TGTGCCAGCAGGGGGGACAGGGTCCTCTATGGCTACACCTTC	CASRGDRVLYGYTF
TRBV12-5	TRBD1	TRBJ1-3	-	TGTGCTAGTGGTCAACAGGGGGCGAAAGGAAACACCATATATTTT	CASGQQGAKGNTIYF
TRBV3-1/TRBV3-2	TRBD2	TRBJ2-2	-	TGTGCCAGCAGGGACCTGATAGCGGGGAAGAACACCGGGGAGCTGTTTTTT	CASRDLIAGKNTGELFF
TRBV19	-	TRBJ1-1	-	TGTGCCAGTAGTATAGAGAAGGGCGCTGAAGCTTTCTTT	CASSIEKGAEAFF
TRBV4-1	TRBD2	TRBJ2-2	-	TGCGCCAGCAGCCAATATCGACTAGCGGGAGTAGCCGGGGAGCTGTTTTTT	CASSQYRLAGVAGELFF
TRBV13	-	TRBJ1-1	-	TGTGCCAGCAGGTTAGGGGAGGTTACTGAAGCTTTCTTT	CASRLGEVTEAFF
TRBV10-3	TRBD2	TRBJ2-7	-	TGTGCCATCAGTGAGTCGGGCAGGGAGGGCGAGCAGTACTTC	CAISESGREGEQYF
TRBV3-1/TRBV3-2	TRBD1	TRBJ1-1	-	TGTGCCAGCAGCCAATTGACAGGGGGCTACACTGAAGCTTTCTTT	CASSQLTGGYTEAFF
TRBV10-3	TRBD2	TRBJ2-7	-	TGTGCCATCAGTGACCCCCTGGGCGGGAGGTCAACCTACGAGCAGTACTTC	CAISDPLGGRSTYEQYF
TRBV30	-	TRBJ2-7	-	TGTGCCTGGAGTCGGAAGGAGTACGAGCAGTACTTC	CAWSRKEYEQYF
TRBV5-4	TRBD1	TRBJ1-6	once	TGTGCCAGCAGGTCCCGAGACAGGGGAGGTAATTCACCCCTCCACTTT	CASRSRDRGGNSPLHF
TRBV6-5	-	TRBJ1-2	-	TGTGCCACCCAGTTAGCTAACTATGGCTACACCTTC	CATQLANYGYTF